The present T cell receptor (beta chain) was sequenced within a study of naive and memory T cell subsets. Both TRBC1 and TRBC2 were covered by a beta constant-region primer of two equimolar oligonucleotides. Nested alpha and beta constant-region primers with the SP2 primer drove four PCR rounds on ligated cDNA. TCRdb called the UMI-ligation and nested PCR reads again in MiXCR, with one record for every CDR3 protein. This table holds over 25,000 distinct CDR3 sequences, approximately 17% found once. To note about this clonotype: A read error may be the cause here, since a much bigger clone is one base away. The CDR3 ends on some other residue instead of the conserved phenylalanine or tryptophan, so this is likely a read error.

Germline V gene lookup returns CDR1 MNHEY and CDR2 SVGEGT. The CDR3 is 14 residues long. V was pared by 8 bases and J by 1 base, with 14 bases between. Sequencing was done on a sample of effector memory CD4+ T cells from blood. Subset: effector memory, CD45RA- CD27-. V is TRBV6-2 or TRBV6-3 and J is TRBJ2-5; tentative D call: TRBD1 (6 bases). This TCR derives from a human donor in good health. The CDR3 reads CASSTPRGQETQYS. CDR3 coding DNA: TGTGCCAGCTCTACCCCCAGGGGCCAAGAGACCCAGTACTCC.